This TCR beta chain was identified in a study of tumor and adjacent non-tumor tissue in lung cancer. Whole-study results and caveats: Compared with tumor, normal lung showed significantly lower TCR diversity.

This clonotype has at least ten counts. The antigen is unknown. The library came from three nested PCR rounds adapted from ARM-PCR protocols. TCRdb re-called the multiplex PCR reads through MiXCR, storing one row per CDR3 protein. Here the sample spans approximately 71,000 distinct CDR3 sequences, 50% to 60% being singletons. The germline V gene encodes CDR1 LGHNA and CDR2 YNFKEQ. Trimming pared 3 bases from V and 3 bases from J, leaving 5 bases between. CDR3 size: 13 residues. The template was RNA from unsorted bulk tissue. Sequenced material: lung tumor tissue. The gene calls are TRBV4-2 and TRBJ2-2, with D hard to call. The source is a man aged 45-65 years with non-small cell lung cancer. CDR3 in amino acids: CASSQVYTGELFF. CDR3 bases: TGTGCCAGCAGCCAGGTCTACACCGGGGAGCTGTTTTTT.